A selection of T cell receptor beta chains follows, all from one sample in a study of blood T cell repertoires in COVID-19. The table came from immunoSEQ multiplex PCR; TCRdb's copy has only in-frame clones and leaves some out. The table includes about 370,000 clones, about 90% detected once. Sequences were obtained from peripheral blood. These receptors were taken from a woman aged 30 to 39 with COVID-19, enrolled during active disease. CDR3s include the opening cysteine and the closing phenylalanine or tryptophan. A D gene is named only where the DNA matches it firmly. Not every row has a clone size; where given, it reads once, few, many or a size class.

V gene,J gene,clone size,D gene,CDR3 DNA,CDR3 protein
TRBV24-1,TRBJ2-3,.,.,TGTGCCACCAGTGATTTGTGGCCCATTACGCAGTATTTT,CATSDLWPITQYF
TRBV27,TRBJ2-3,.,TRBD2,TGTGCCAGCAGAATAAGAGTCGGACTAGCGGGAACAGATACGCAGTATTTT,CASRIRVGLAGTDTQYF
TRBV10-2,TRBJ1-2,once,TRBD1,TGCGCCAGCAGTGAGCCAAACAGGGGAAACTATGGCTACACCTTC,CASSEPNRGNYGYTF
TRBV4-1,TRBJ2-7,.,TRBD1,TGCGCCAGCAGTAGACAGGGGGGGTACGAGCAGTACTTC,CASSRQGGYEQYF
TRBV4-3,TRBJ1-3,.,.,TGCGCCAGCAGCCAAGGGGTTGGCAGAGAGGTATCTGGAAACACCATATATTTT,CASSQGVGREVSGNTIYF
TRBV19,TRBJ2-5,.,.,TGTGCCAGTAGTATAGATAGGGGGAGGGAAGAGACCCAGTACTTC,CASSIDRGREETQYF
TRBV7-2,TRBJ1-1,.,.,TGTGCCAGCAGCCGCAAGGGGCAGAGTCAAAAAGTTTTCTTT,CASSRKGQSQKVFF
TRBV11-2,TRBJ1-3,.,.,TGTGCCAGCAGCCCCGACAGCGTGTCTGGAAACACCATATATTTT,CASSPDSVSGNTIYF
TRBV6-5,TRBJ2-1,.,TRBD2,TGTGCCATCCTGCGGGGGAGCTCCTACAATGAGCAGTTCTTC,CAILRGSSYNEQFF
TRBV29-1,TRBJ1-2,once,.,TGCAGCGTTGGCGGAGACAGGCATGGCTACACCTTC,CSVGGDRHGYTF
TRBV27,TRBJ2-7,.,TRBD1,TGTGCCAGCAGATTGACAGGGGTAACCTACGAGCAGTACTTC,CASRLTGVTYEQYF
TRBV7-9,TRBJ2-1,.,TRBD1,TGTGCCAGCAGCTACGACAGGGTGGGGGAGCAGTTCTTC,CASSYDRVGEQFF
TRBV4-2,TRBJ1-2,.,.,TGTGCCAGCAGCCAAGTAGCCATTTCTCTGGGGCGAGATGGCTACACCTTC,CASSQVAISLGRDGYTF
TRBV9,TRBJ1-3,.,.,TGTGCCAGCAGCGTAGGAGAGGCGTCCTCGGCCGGAAACACCATATATTTT,CASSVGEASSAGNTIYF
TRBV7-9,TRBJ1-4,.,TRBD1,TGTGCCAGCAGCGCCGGGACAGGGGGAGAAAAACTGTTTTTT,CASSAGTGGEKLFF
TRBV6-5,TRBJ2-1,.,TRBD1,TGTGCCAGCAGTTACTCGACTGGACAGGGCTACAATGAGCAGTTCTTC,CASSYSTGQGYNEQFF
TRBV19,TRBJ1-6,.,TRBD1,TGTGCCAGTAGTATGGGACAGGTGCTTTCGCCCCTCCACTTT,CASSMGQVLSPLHF
TRBV12-3/TRBV12-4,TRBJ1-1,.,.,TGTGCCAGCAGTATACAGGAGAACACTGAAGCTTTCTTT,CASSIQENTEAFF
TRBV3-1/TRBV3-2,TRBJ1-4,.,TRBD1,TGTGCCAGCAGCCCTAGACAGGGCCTTAATGAAAAACTGTTTTTT,CASSPRQGLNEKLFF
TRBV2,TRBJ2-1,.,.,TGTGCCAGCAGTGAAGCGGGTAGCGCAAACCCGAGGGAGTTCTTC,CASSEAGSANPREFF
TRBV10-3,TRBJ1-3,once,.,TGTGCCATCAGTCCTAACTCTGGAAACACCATATATTTT,CAISPNSGNTIYF
TRBV5-1,TRBJ2-1,.,.,TGCGCCAGCAGCTTGTTTTCCGGGGCCTACAATGAGCAGTTCTTC,CASSLFSGAYNEQFF
TRBV6-5,TRBJ1-3,.,.,TGTGCCAGCAGTTACTTACAGGGAGGGGGAAACACCATATATTTT,CASSYLQGGGNTIYF